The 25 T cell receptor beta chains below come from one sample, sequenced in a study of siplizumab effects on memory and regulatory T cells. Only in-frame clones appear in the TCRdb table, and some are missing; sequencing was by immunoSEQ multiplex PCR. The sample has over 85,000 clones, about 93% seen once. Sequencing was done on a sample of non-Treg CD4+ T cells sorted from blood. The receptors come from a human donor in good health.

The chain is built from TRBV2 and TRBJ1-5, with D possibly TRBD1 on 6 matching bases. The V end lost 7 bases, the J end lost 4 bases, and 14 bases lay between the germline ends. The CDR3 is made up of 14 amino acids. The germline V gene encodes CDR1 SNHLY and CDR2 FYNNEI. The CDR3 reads CASTGVTGNQPQHF. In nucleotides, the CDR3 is TGTGCCAGCACTGGGGTCACAGGGAATCAGCCCCAGCATTTT.

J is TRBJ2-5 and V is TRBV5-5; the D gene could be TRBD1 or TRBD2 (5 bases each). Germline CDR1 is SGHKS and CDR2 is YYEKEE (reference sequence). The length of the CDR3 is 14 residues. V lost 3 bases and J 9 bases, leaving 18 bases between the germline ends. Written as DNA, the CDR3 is TGTGCCAGCAGCTCGGGTGGGACCGAGGAGGCCCAGTACTTC. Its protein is CASSSGGTEEAQYF. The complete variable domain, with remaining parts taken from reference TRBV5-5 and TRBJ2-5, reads DAGVTQSPTHLIKTRGQQVTLRCSPISGHKSVSWYQQVLGQGPQFIFQYYEKEERGRGNFPDRFSARQFPNYSSELNVNALLLGDSALYLCASSSGGTEEAQYFGPGTRLLVL.

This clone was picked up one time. The CDR3 sequence is CASRRDRGHGYTF. CDR3 in DNA: TGTGCCAGTAGGCGGGACAGGGGGCACGGCTACACCTTC. The V call is TRBV19, the J call TRBJ1-2; 12 nucleotides align to TRBD1. The V and J ends lost 6 bases and 8 bases, in that order; junction bases with no gene match: 4. This CDR3 comprises 13 residues. Germline V gene sequence: CDR1 LNHDA, CDR2 SQIVND (reference sequence). Full variable domain (remainder filled in from reference TRBV19 and TRBJ1-2): DGGITQSPKYLFRKEGQNVTLSCEQNLNHDAMYWYRQDPGQGLRLIYYSQIVNDFQKGDIAEGYSVSREKKESFPLTVTSAQKNPTAFYLCASRRDRGHGYTFGSGTRLTVV.

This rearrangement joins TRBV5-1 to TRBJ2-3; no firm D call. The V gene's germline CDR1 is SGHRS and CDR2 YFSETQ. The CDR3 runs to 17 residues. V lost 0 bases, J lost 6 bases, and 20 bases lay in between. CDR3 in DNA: TGCGCCAGCAGCTTGGCTCTTGGAGAGAGCCCGTCGGATACGCAGTATTTT. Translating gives CASSLALGESPSDTQYF.

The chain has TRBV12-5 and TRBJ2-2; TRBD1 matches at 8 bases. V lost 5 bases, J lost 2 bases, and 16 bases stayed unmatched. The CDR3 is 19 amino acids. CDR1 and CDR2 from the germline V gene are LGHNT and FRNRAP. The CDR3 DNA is TGTGCTAGTGGTCAAAGAACACCTCCGACAGGGGATAACACCGGGGAGCTGTTTTTT. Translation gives CASGQRTPPTGDNTGELFF.

CDR3 residues: CASSSLGNTEAFF. In nucleotides, the CDR3 is TGCGCCAGCAGCTCCCTGGGGAACACTGAAGCTTTCTTT. The rearrangement links TRBV5-1 to TRBJ1-1; D unresolved. The CDR3 loop spans 13 amino acids. V was shortened by 3 bases and J by 1 base, with 7 bases between the two germline ends. The germline V gene encodes CDR1 SGHRS and CDR2 YFSETQ.

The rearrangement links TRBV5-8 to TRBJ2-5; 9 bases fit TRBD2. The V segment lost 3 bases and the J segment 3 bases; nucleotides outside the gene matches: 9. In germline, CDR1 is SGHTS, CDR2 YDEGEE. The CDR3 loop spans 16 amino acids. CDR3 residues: CASSSGTSSAEETQYF. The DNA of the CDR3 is TGTGCCAGCAGCTCCGGGACTAGCTCTGCCGAAGAGACCCAGTACTTC.

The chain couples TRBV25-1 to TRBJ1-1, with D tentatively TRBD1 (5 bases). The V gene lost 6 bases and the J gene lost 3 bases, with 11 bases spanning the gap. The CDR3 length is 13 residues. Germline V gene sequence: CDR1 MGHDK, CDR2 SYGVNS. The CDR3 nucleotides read TGTGCCAGCAGGGGCGGGGGGGACACTGAAGCTTTCTTT. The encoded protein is CASRGGGDTEAFF.

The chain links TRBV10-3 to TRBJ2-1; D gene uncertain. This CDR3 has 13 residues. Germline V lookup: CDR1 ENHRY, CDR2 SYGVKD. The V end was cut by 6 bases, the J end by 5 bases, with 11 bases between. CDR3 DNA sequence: TGTGCCATCAGATCGGTCTGGGACAATGAGCAGTTCTTC. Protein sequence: CAIRSVWDNEQFF.

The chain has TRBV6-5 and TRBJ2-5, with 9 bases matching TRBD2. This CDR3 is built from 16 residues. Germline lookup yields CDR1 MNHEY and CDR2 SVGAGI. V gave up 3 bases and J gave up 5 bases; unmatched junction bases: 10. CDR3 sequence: CASSYRGLAFSETQYF. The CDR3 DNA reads TGTGCCAGCAGTTATCGGGGACTAGCTTTTTCGGAGACCCAGTACTTC.

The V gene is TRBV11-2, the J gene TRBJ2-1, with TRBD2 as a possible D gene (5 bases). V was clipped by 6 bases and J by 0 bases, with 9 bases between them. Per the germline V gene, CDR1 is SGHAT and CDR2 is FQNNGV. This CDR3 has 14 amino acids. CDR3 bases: TGTGCCAGCAGTCGGGGAAACTCCTACAATGAGCAGTTCTTC. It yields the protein CASSRGNSYNEQFF.

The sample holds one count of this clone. The CDR3, as DNA: TGTGCCAGCAGACGGGACAGGGCCGGGGAGCTGTTTTTT. It codes for CASRRDRAGELFF. This chain links TRBV6-5 with TRBJ2-2, with 9 bases aligning to TRBD1. This CDR3 contains 13 residues. V gave up 6 bases and J gave up 6 bases; unmatched junction bases: 2. Germline V gives CDR1 MNHEY, CDR2 SVGAGI.

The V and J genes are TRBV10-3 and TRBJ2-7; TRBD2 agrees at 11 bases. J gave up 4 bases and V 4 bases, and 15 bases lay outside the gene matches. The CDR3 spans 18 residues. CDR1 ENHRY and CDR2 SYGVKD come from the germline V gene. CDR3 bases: TGTGCCATCAGTGGTTCCGGGACTAGCGGCTCCTTTCGGTACGAGCAGTACTTC. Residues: CAISGSGTSGSFRYEQYF.

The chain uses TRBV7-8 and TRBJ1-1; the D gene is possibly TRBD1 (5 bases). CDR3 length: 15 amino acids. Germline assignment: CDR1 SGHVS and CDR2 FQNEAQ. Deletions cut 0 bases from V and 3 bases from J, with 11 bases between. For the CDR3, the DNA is TGTGCCAGCAGCTTAGCCCTCCGGGGGTACACTGAAGCTTTCTTT. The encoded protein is CASSLALRGYTEAFF.

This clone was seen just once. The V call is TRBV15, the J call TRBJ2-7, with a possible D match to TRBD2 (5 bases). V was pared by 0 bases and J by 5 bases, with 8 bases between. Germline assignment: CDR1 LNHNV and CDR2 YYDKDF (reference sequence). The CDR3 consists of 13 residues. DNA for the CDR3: TGTGCCACCAGCAGAGATCGAGGGAACGAGCAGTACTTC. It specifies CATSRDRGNEQYF.

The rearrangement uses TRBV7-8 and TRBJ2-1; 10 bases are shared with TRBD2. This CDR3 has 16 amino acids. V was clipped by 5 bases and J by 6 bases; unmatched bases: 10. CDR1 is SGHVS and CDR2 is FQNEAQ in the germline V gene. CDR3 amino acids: CASSLSGRAGVNEQFF. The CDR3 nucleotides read TGTGCCAGCAGCCTGAGCGGGAGGGCCGGAGTCAATGAGCAGTTCTTC. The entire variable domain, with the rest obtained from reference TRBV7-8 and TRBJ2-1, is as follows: GAGVSQSPRYKVAKRGQDVALRCDPISGHVSLFWYQQALGQGPEFLTYFQNEAQLDKSGLPSDRFFAERPEGSVSTLKIQRTQQEDSAVYLCASSLSGRAGVNEQFFGPGTRLTVL.

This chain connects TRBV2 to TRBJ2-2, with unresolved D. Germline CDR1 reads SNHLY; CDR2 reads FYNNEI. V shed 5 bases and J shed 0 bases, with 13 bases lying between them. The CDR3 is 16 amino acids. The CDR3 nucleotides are TGTGCCAGCAGTAAGGTTCGTCAGGCGAACACCGGGGAGCTGTTTTTT. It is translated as CASSKVRQANTGELFF.

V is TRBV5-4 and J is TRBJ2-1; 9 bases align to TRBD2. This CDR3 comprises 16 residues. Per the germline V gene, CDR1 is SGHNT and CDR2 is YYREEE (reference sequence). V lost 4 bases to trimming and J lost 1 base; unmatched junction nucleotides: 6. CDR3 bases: TGTGCCAGCAGCGACGAAAGCGGGAGGTCCTACAATGAGCAGTTCTTC. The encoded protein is CASSDESGRSYNEQFF.

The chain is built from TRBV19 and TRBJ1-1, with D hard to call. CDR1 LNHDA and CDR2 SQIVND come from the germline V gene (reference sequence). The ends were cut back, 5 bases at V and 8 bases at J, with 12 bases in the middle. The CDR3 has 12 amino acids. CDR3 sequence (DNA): TGTGCCAGTAGTCAAACGAGGGAGGAAGCTTTCTTT. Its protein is CASSQTREEAFF.

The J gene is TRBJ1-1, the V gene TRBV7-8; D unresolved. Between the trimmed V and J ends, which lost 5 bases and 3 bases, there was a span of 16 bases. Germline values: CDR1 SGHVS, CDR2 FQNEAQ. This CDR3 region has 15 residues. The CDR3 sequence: CASSPGRVQHTEAFF. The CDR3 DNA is TGTGCCAGCAGCCCGGGGAGGGTCCAACACACTGAAGCTTTCTTT.

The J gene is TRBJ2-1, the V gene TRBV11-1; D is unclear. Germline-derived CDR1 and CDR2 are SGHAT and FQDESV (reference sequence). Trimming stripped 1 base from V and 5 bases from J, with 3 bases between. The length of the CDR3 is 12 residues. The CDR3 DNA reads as TGTGCCAGCAGCTTAGTCAACAATGAGCAGTTCTTC. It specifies CASSLVNNEQFF.

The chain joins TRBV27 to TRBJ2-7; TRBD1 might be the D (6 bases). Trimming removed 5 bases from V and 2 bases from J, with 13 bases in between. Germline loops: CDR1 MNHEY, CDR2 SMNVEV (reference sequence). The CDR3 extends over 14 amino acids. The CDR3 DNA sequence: TGTGCCAGCAGTCCAGAACAGGGAACCTACGAGCAGTACTTC. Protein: CASSPEQGTYEQYF.

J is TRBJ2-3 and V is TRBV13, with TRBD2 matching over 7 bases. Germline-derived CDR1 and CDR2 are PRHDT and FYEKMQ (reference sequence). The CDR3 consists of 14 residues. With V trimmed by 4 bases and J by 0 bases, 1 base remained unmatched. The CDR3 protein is CASSSGLSTDTQYF. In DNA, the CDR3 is TGTGCCAGCAGCTCGGGACTAAGCACAGATACGCAGTATTTT.

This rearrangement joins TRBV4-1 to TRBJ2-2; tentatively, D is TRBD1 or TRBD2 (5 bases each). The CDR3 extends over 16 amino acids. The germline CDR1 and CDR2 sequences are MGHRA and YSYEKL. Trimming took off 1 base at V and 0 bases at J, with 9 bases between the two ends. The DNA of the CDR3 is TGCGCCAGCAGCCAAGTCGGGGCTGCGAACACCGGGGAGCTGTTTTTT. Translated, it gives CASSQVGAANTGELFF.

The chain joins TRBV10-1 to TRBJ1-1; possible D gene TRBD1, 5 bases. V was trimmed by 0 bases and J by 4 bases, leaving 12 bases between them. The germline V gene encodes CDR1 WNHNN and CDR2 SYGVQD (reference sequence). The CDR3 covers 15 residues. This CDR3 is CASSESGPRVTEAFF. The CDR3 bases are TGCGCCAGCAGTGAGTCGGGACCGAGGGTCACTGAAGCTTTCTTT.